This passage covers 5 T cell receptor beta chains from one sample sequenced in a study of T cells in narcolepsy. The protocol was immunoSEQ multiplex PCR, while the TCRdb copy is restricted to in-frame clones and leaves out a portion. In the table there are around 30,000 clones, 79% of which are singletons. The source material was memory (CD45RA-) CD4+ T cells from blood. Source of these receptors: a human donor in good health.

CDR3 bases: TGTGCCCACTCCACTAGGGGGACCTACAATGAGCAGTTCTTC. Translation: CAHSTRGTYNEQFF. This rearrangement joins TRBV6-4 to TRBJ2-1; TRBD1 might be the D (6 bases). CDR3 length equals 14 residues. Trimming stripped 11 bases from V and 2 bases from J, with 16 bases between. Germline V gives CDR1 MRHNA, CDR2 SNTAGT.

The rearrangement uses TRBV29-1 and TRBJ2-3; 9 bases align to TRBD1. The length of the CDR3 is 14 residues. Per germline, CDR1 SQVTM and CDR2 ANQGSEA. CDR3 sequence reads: CRGGTGSLRGTQYF. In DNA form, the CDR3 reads TGCAGGGGGGGGACAGGGTCCTTAAGGGGTACGCAGTATTTT.

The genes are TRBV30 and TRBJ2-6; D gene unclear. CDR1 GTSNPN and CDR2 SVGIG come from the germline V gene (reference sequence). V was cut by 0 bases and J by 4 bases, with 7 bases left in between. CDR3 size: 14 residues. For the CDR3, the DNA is TGTGCCTGGAGTGTACGACCCGGGGCCAACGTCCTGACTTTC. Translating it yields CAWSVRPGANVLTF.

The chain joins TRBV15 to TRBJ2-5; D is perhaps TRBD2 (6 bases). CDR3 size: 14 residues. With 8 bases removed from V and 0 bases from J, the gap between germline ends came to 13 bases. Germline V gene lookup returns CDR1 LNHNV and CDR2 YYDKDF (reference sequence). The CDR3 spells CATAASANQETQYF. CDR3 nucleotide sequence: TGTGCCACCGCCGCTAGCGCGAACCAAGAGACCCAGTACTTC. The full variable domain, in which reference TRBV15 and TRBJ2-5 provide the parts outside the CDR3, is DAMVIQNPRYQVTQFGKPVTLSCSQTLNHNVMYWYQQKSSQAPKLLFHYYDKDFNNEADTPDNFQSRRPNTSFCFLDIRSPGLGDTAMYLCATAASANQETQYFGPGTRLLVL.

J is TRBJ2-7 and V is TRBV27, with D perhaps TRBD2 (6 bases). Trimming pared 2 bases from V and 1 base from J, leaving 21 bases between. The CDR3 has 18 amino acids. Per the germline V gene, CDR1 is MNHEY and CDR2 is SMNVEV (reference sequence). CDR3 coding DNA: TGTGCCAGCAGTTTACAGGGCCCGGTGGGCGGGACTTCCTACGAGCAGTACTTC. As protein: CASSLQGPVGGTSYEQYF.